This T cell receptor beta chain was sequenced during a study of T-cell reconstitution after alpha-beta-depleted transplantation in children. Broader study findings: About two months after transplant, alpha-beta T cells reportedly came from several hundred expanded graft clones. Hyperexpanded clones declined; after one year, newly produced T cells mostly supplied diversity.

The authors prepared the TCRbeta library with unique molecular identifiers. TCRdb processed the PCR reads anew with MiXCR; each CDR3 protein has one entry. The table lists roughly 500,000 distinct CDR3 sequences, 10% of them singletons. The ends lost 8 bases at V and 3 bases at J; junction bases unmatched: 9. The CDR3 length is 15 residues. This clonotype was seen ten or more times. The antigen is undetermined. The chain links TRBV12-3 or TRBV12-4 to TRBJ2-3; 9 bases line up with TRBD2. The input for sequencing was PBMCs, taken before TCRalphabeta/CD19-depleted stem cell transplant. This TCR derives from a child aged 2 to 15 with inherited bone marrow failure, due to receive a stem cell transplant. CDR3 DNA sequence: TGTGCCAGCTGGGCGGCGGGAGGGCAGACAGATACGCAGTATTTT. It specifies CASWAAGGQTDTQYF.